This record covers a single TCR beta chain. The data were taken from a study of CD8+ T cells in alopecia areata. There are 14 residues in the CDR3. Trimming cost V 8 bases and J 6 bases; bases outside gene matches: 9. Germline V gene sequence: CDR1 MNHNS, CDR2 SASEGT. Extracted RNA was reverse transcribed into cDNA, the sequencing template. This table comes from immunoSEQ multiplex PCR, and its TCRdb copy is limited to in-frame clones, with some not included. Of approximately 210,000 clones listed, around 66% are singletons. As for treatment: oral pan-JAK inhibitor, 5-10 mg twice daily. Investigators sorted PBMCs to obtain both CD4+ and CD8+ T cells.

This receptor was identified in a human donor with alopecia areata. The chain has TRBV6-1 and TRBJ2-2, with 7 bases lining up with TRBD1. The specimen comprised CD4+ T cells sorted from blood, sampled at roughly week 45, from a patient treated with tofacitinib. CDR3 loop: CASSTIQGSGELFF. The DNA for the CDR3 is TGTGCCAGCTCAACAATACAGGGGTCCGGGGAGCTGTTTTTT.